This T cell receptor (beta chain) came from a study of control samples from healthy donors and cancer patients. The CDR3 is 11 amino acids. Germline lookup yields CDR1 SGDLS and CDR2 YYNGEE. V was pared by 2 bases and J by 5 bases, with 4 bases between. Assay used: immunoSEQ multiplex PCR; TCRdb lists only in-frame clones, some missing. The repertoire consists of about 120,000 clones, with roughly 90% occurring once and the leading ten covering 2.5% to 3%. The source is a man aged 40-55 years in good health. Sequencing was carried out using blood. This chain connects TRBV9 to TRBJ1-1; D remains ambiguous. The CDR3 loop reads CASSVVTEAFF. The CDR3 DNA sequence: TGTGCCAGCAGCGTCGTAACTGAAGCTTTCTTT.